These 22 T cell receptor beta chains share one sample of origin, sequenced in a study of cytomegalovirus exposure and HLA in healthy donors. PCR used 60 Vbeta primers and 13 Jbeta primers. Libraries were prepared by immunoSEQ multiplex PCR; TCRdb keeps only in-frame clonotypes and omits some of them. The sample lists about 170,000 clones; 81% were seen once. The sequenced material came from PBMCs. Receptors were obtained from a woman younger than 30 in good health and CMV-seronegative.

The genes are TRBV5-6 and TRBJ2-5; the match to TRBD1 covers 8 bases. Judging by the DNA end, TRBJ2-7 fits better; the J call may be wrong. From germline, CDR1 is SGHDT and CDR2 YYEEEE. The CDR3 extends over 15 amino acids. In DNA, the CDR3 is TGTGCCAGCAGCTTCCGAACAGGGGGAGGCTACGAGCAGTACTTC. Translated, it gives CASSFRTGGGYEQYF.

The V gene is TRBV2, the J gene TRBJ1-6; no definite D call. The V end was cut by 6 bases, the J end by 9 bases, with 12 bases between. Germline CDR1 SNHLY, CDR2 FYNNEI. The CDR3 runs to 13 residues. The CDR3 protein is CASRPTPPSPLHF. In DNA form, the CDR3 reads TGTGCCAGCAGACCTACCCCGCCTTCACCCCTCCACTTT. Full variable domain (missing parts from reference TRBV2 and TRBJ1-6): EPEVTQTPSHQVTQMGQEVILRCVPISNHLYFYWYRQILGQKVEFLVSFYNNEISEKSEIFDDQFSVERPDGSNFTLKIRSTKLEDSAMYFCASRPTPPSPLHFGNGTRLTVT.

The chain employs TRBV2 and TRBJ2-7, with a possible D match to TRBD1 (6 bases). Per germline, CDR1 SNHLY and CDR2 FYNNEI. The CDR3 is made up of 14 amino acids. The V gene lost 8 bases and the J gene lost 3 bases, with 17 bases spanning the gap. This CDR3 is CASGTGTRGYEQYF. In nucleotides, the CDR3 is TGTGCCAGCGGAACCGGGACAAGGGGCTACGAGCAGTACTTC.

The chain recombines TRBV6-1 with TRBJ2-2; D call uncertain. Trimming shortened V by 2 bases and J by 0 bases, and 10 bases separated the two germline ends. The CDR3 length is 16 residues. CDR1 is MNHNS, CDR2 SASEGT, per germline. This CDR3 is CASSESSVANTGELFF. The CDR3 DNA reads TGTGCCAGCAGTGAAAGCTCGGTTGCGAACACCGGGGAGCTGTTTTTT.

J is TRBJ1-1 and V is TRBV9; D is uncertain. Germline CDR1 SGDLS, CDR2 YYNGEE. This CDR3 comprises 14 residues. The V end was cut by 0 bases, the J end by 0 bases, with 6 bases between. The CDR3 nucleotides read TGTGCCAGCAGCGTAGAAGCTATGAACACTGAAGCTTTCTTT. Translated: CASSVEAMNTEAFF.

The chain is built from TRBV11-2 and TRBJ1-1; no clear D. Germline V gene lookup returns CDR1 SGHAT and CDR2 FQNNGV. V was cut by 3 bases and J by 3 bases, with 8 bases left in between. The length of the CDR3 is 13 residues. The CDR3 DNA sequence: TGTGCCAGCAGCTTGGGGAGTTACACTGAAGCTTTCTTT. This codes for CASSLGSYTEAFF. Filled out from reference TRBV11-2 and TRBJ1-1, the complete variable domain reads EAGVAQSPRYKIIEKRQSVAFWCNPISGHATLYWYQQILGQGPKLLIQFQNNGVVDDSQLPKDRFSAERLKGVDSTLKIQPAKLEDSAVYLCASSLGSYTEAFFGQGTRLTVV.

This clone has just one count. The chain couples TRBV5-4 to TRBJ1-5; the D is unclear. Germline loops: CDR1 SGHNT, CDR2 YYREEE (reference sequence). The CDR3 extends over 15 amino acids. Trimming shortened V by 1 base and J by 5 bases, and 13 bases separated the two germline ends. CDR3: CASSLRGSVDQPQHF. The CDR3 nucleotides are TGTGCCAGCAGCTTGAGAGGGTCGGTCGATCAGCCCCAGCATTTT.

This sequence joins TRBV9 and TRBJ1-4, with D possibly being TRBD1 (6 bases). Trimming shortened V by 7 bases and J by 0 bases, and 13 bases separated the two germline ends. Germline CDR1 SGDLS, CDR2 YYNGEE. The CDR3 runs 15 residues. The CDR3 nucleotides read TGTGCCAGCTCTGGACAGCTCTCAACTAATGAAAAACTGTTTTTT. It is translated as CASSGQLSTNEKLFF.

The chain uses TRBV6-1 and TRBJ2-1; the match to TRBD2 covers 9 bases. J gave up 6 bases and V 4 bases, and 10 bases lay outside the gene matches. CDR3 length: 16 amino acids. CDR1 and CDR2 from the germline V gene are MNHNS and SASEGT. The CDR3 here is CASSVMVSGGPNEQFF. CDR3 sequence (DNA): TGTGCCAGCAGTGTCATGGTCAGCGGGGGGCCCAATGAGCAGTTCTTC.

The CDR3 here is CASSPGMGSGYEQYF. The CDR3 bases are TGTGCCAGCTCACCAGGGATGGGGTCGGGATACGAGCAGTACTTC. This chain joins TRBV18 and TRBJ2-7, with D tentatively TRBD2 (5 bases). V gave up 2 bases and J gave up 4 bases, with 15 bases separating them. The CDR3 has 15 residues. CDR1 and CDR2 (germline): KGHSH, LQKENI. Looking up the rest from reference TRBV18 and TRBJ2-7 gives the full variable domain: NAGVMQNPRHLVRRRGQEARLRCSPMKGHSHVYWYRQLPEEGLKFMVYLQKENIIDESGMPKERFSAEFPKEGPSILRIQQVVRGDSAAYFCASSPGMGSGYEQYFGPGTRLTVT.

V gene TRBV6-5 combines with J gene TRBJ2-7; TRBD1 aligns across 8 bases. The CDR3 sequence is 15 residues long. V was pared by 4 bases and J by 3 bases, with 8 bases of the junction left unmatched. From germline, CDR1 is MNHEY and CDR2 SVGAGI. The CDR3 here is CASSSPGTGIYEQYF. CDR3 nucleotides: TGTGCCAGCAGTTCGCCCGGGACAGGAATCTACGAGCAGTACTTC.

This clone has a single count. V usage is TRBV7-8 and J usage is TRBJ1-3, with unresolved D. V dropped 1 base and J dropped 0 bases, with 10 bases sitting between them. The CDR3 runs 16 residues. Germline V gene sequence: CDR1 SGHVS, CDR2 FQNEAQ. Written as DNA, the CDR3 is TGTGCCAGCAGCTTAGGAAGGACTCGCTCTGGAAACACCATATATTTT. This gives the protein CASSLGRTRSGNTIYF. The whole variable domain, filled in from reference TRBV7-8 and TRBJ1-3, reads GAGVSQSPRYKVAKRGQDVALRCDPISGHVSLFWYQQALGQGPEFLTYFQNEAQLDKSGLPSDRFFAERPEGSVSTLKIQRTQQEDSAVYLCASSLGRTRSGNTIYFGEGSWLTVV.

Here the CDR3 reads CASSHGRFITEAFF. In nucleotides, the CDR3 is TGTGCCAGCAGTCACGGCAGGTTTATAACTGAAGCTTTCTTT. The chain joins TRBV6-6 to TRBJ1-1; D is unresolved. The CDR3 sequence is 14 residues long. Per the germline V gene, CDR1 is MNHNY and CDR2 is SVGAGI (reference sequence). The V gene lost 5 bases and the J gene lost 5 bases, with 15 bases spanning the gap.

The genes are TRBV11-2 and TRBJ2-7; the match to TRBD2 covers 11 bases. V shed 5 bases and J 5 bases; nucleotides not matched to a gene: 11. The CDR3 is made up of 16 amino acids. Germline V gives CDR1 SGHAT, CDR2 FQNNGV. The CDR3 loop reads CASSLVELAGVNEQYF. The CDR3 DNA is TGTGCCAGCAGCCTAGTCGAACTAGCGGGAGTTAACGAGCAGTACTTC.

The V call is TRBV6-6, the J call TRBJ2-3; perhaps TRBD1 as D (5 bases). Germline V gene lookup returns CDR1 MNHNY and CDR2 SVGAGI (reference sequence). This CDR3 has 15 amino acids. Trimming shortened V by 2 bases and J by 0 bases, and 9 bases separated the two germline ends. The CDR3 protein is CASSYRGTSTDTQYF. The CDR3 bases are TGTGCCAGCAGTTACAGGGGCACTAGCACAGATACGCAGTATTTT.

The chain has TRBV10-1 and TRBJ2-1, with D maybe TRBD1 (6 bases). V was pared by 2 bases and J by 3 bases, with 14 bases between. In germline, CDR1 is WNHNN, CDR2 SYGVQD (reference sequence). The CDR3 loop spans 16 amino acids. CDR3 DNA sequence: TGCGCCAGCAGTGAGGCTTTCGGGACAAGCTACAATGAGCAGTTCTTC. Amino acid sequence: CASSEAFGTSYNEQFF.

The chain has TRBV29-1 and TRBJ2-7; D perhaps matches TRBD2 (6 bases). Germline V gene lookup returns CDR1 SQVTM and CDR2 ANQGSEA. V shed 4 bases and J shed 7 bases, with 23 bases lying between them. This CDR3 is built from 15 residues. The CDR3, as DNA: TGCAGCGTTGCTGGAGGGCACAGCTTCGACGAAGAGCAGTACTTC. It specifies CSVAGGHSFDEEQYF.

This sequence joins TRBV18 and TRBJ2-2, with TRBD1 as a possible D gene (5 bases). Germline assignment: CDR1 KGHSH and CDR2 LQKENI. Trimming cost V 3 bases and J 0 bases, with 8 bases left between them. The CDR3 loop spans 15 amino acids. CDR3 sequence reads: CASSPTATNTGELFF. CDR3 in DNA: TGTGCCAGCTCACCGACAGCCACGAACACCGGGGAGCTGTTTTTT. The full variable domain, rest sourced from reference TRBV18 and TRBJ2-2, is NAGVMQNPRHLVRRRGQEARLRCSPMKGHSHVYWYRQLPEEGLKFMVYLQKENIIDESGMPKERFSAEFPKEGPSILRIQQVVRGDSAAYFCASSPTATNTGELFFGEGSRLTVL.

The chain has TRBV7-9 and TRBJ2-7; TRBD2 matches 13 bases. Germline V gene sequence: CDR1 SEHNR, CDR2 FQNEAQ (reference sequence). This CDR3 spans 15 amino acids. With 6 bases clipped from V and 2 bases from J, the junction kept 4 bases outside the gene matches. The CDR3 nucleotides read TGTGCCAGCAGATATGGGACTAGCGGGGCCTACGAGCAGTACTTC. This translates into CASRYGTSGAYEQYF.

V usage is TRBV5-1 and J usage is TRBJ2-3, with 15 bases matching TRBD2. V shed 1 base and J 5 bases; nucleotides not matched to a gene: 2. Germline assignment: CDR1 SGHRS and CDR2 YFSETQ. This CDR3 has 16 residues. CDR3 in DNA: TGCGCCAGCAGCTTGCGGACTAGCGGGAGGGTAGATACGCAGTATTTT. Protein product: CASSLRTSGRVDTQYF.

The genes are TRBV6-6 and TRBJ2-7; TRBD2 might be the D (5 bases). CDR1 and CDR2 from the germline V gene are MNHNY and SVGAGI (reference sequence). V shed 4 bases and J shed 0 bases, with 10 bases lying between them. CDR3 length equals 14 residues. The CDR3 DNA is TGTGCCAGCAGTTTGCCGGAGGTCTCCTACGAGCAGTACTTC. This translates into CASSLPEVSYEQYF.

CDR3 loop: CASRPASSYNEQFF. The CDR3 nucleotides are TGTGCCAGCCGTCCGGCTAGCTCCTACAATGAGCAGTTCTTC. The chain combines TRBV6-1 with TRBJ2-1; no definite D call. Germline values: CDR1 MNHNS, CDR2 SASEGT. V lost 8 bases and J lost 0, with 11 bases in between. This CDR3 has 14 residues.